This T cell receptor (beta chain) was identified during a study of blood T cell repertoires in COVID-19. Study-wide background: Researchers got acute and convalescent COVID-19 samples from the United States, Italy and Spain. In each case, the material was cDNA or gDNA derived from T cells, B-cell-depleted T cells, or PBMCs.

Libraries were prepared by immunoSEQ multiplex PCR; TCRdb keeps only in-frame clonotypes and omits some of them. In the table there are about 88,000 clones, around nine tenths of which are singletons. V lost 10 bases to trimming and J lost 0 bases, with 13 bases between them. The V gene's germline CDR1 is LNHDA and CDR2 SQIVND (reference sequence). The CDR3 extends over 15 amino acids. The sample taken for sequencing was peripheral blood. J is TRBJ1-6 and V is TRBV19; D is undetermined. The clonotype comes from an older woman with COVID-19, enrolled during active disease. CDR3 in amino acids: CATTQSSSYNSPLHF. CDR3 coding DNA: TGTGCCACTACTCAGTCTAGCTCCTATAATTCACCCCTCCACTTT.